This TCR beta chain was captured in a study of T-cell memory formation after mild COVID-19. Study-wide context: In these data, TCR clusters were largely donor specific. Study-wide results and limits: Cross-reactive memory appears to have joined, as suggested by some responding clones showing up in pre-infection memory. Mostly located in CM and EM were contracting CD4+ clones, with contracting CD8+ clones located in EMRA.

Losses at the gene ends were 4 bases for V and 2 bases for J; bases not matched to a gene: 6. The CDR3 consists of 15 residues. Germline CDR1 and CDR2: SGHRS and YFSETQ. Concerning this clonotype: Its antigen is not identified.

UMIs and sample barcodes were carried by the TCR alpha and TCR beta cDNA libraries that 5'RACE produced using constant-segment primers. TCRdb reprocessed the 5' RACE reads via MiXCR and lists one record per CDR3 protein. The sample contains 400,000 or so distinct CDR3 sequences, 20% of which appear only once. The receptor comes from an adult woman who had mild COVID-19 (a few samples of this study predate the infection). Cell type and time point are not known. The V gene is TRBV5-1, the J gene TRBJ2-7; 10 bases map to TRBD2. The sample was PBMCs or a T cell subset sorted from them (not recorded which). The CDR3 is CASSASGRGAYEQYF. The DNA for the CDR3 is TGCGCCAGCAGCGCCAGCGGGAGGGGGGCCTACGAGCAGTACTTC.